Each of the 2 T cell receptor beta chains below was sequenced from the same sample in a study of blood T cell repertoires in COVID-19. Measured with immunoSEQ multiplex PCR; TCRdb has only the in-frame clones, and not every one. The data show 110,000 to 150,000 clones, with around three quarters seen just once and 7% to 9% held by the top ten. The sample comprised peripheral blood. These receptors all come from a man aged 50-60 years with active or convalescent COVID-19.

This sequence joins TRBV16 and TRBJ1-1, with D perhaps TRBD1 (6 bases). CDR3 length equals 15 residues. The V end was cut by 8 bases, the J end by 5 bases, with 21 bases between. The germline V gene encodes CDR1 KGHSY and CDR2 FQNENV. CDR3 DNA: TGTGCCAGCGCCCCCAACACAGGGTCAAGGACTGAAGCTTTCTTT. Translated: CASAPNTGSRTEAFF.

This chain links TRBV5-4 with TRBJ2-7; weak D call: TRBD2 (6 bases). V lost 3 bases and J 3 bases, leaving 22 bases between the germline ends. This CDR3 contains 17 residues. CDR1 and CDR2 (germline): SGHNT, YYREEE (reference sequence). The CDR3 DNA reads as TGTGCCAGCAGCTACTTAACCGGGACTGACAAGGACTACGAGCAGTACTTC. Translated, it gives CASSYLTGTDKDYEQYF.